The rows below give T cell receptor beta chains drawn from one sample of a study of CD8+ T cells in alopecia areata. The method was immunoSEQ multiplex PCR; TCRdb's version includes in-frame clones alone and lacks a portion of them. The sample gives tens of thousands of clones, more than 45% of which show up once; about 20% is in the top ten. The starting material was CD8+ T cells sorted from blood, obtained at roughly week 36, from a patient treated with tofacitinib. These receptors all stem from a human donor with alopecia areata. CDR3s include the opening cysteine and the closing phenylalanine or tryptophan. The D gene is left open where the match is weak. Clone size, where shown, is once, few, many, or a class for clones that have expanded.

DNA: TGTGCCACCACCGACGAGGGGTACACTGAAGCTTTCTTT
CDR3: CATTDEGYTEAFF
V: TRBV13
size: -
D: -
J: TRBJ1-1

DNA: TGCAGCGTTGTTAGGACAGGGGGCGACTATGGCTACACCTTC
CDR3: CSVVRTGGDYGYTF
V: TRBV29-1
size: few
D: TRBD1
J: TRBJ1-2

DNA: TGTGCCTGGAGACGAAAGGACAGGGTTCTGGTTGGCTACACCTTC
CDR3: CAWRRKDRVLVGYTF
V: TRBV30
size: -
D: TRBD1
J: TRBJ1-2

DNA: TGTGCCTGGAATGGCGGGAGAGACGGGGAGCTGTTTTTT
CDR3: CAWNGGRDGELFF
V: TRBV30
size: -
D: TRBD2
J: TRBJ2-2

DNA: TGTGCCAGCAGCAAAGCTGCGGTTAGCTTAAACATTCAGTACTTC
CDR3: CASSKAAVSLNIQYF
V: TRBV21-1
size: -
D: -
J: TRBJ2-4

DNA: TGTGCCAGCAGTCCAGGGACTAGCGGTTACGAGCAGTACTTC
CDR3: CASSPGTSGYEQYF
V: TRBV27
size: -
D: TRBD2
J: TRBJ2-7

DNA: TGTGCCAGCAGTTACTCGAGCCGCGGGAATCGGTTCTTC
CDR3: CASSYSSRGNRFF
V: TRBV6-5
size: -
D: -
J: TRBJ2-1

DNA: TGTGCCTGGGGGGACAGGGGCTACGAGCAGTACTTC
CDR3: CAWGDRGYEQYF
V: TRBV30
size: -
D: TRBD1
J: TRBJ2-7

DNA: TGTGCCAGCAGCGTTGGACAGGGTGACATTCAGTACTTC
CDR3: CASSVGQGDIQYF
V: TRBV11-2
size: -
D: TRBD1
J: TRBJ2-4

DNA: TGTGCCAGCAGTTATCAAGGACGGGGCTATGGCTACACCTTC
CDR3: CASSYQGRGYGYTF
V: TRBV6-5
size: -
D: -
J: TRBJ1-2

DNA: TGTGCCAGCAGCGTAGCTGGCAACGTCCTGACTTTC
CDR3: CASSVAGNVLTF
V: TRBV9
size: -
D: -
J: TRBJ2-6

DNA: TGCAGCGTTGAGGACGCGTGGGGGGAGAGCTCCTACAATGAGCAGTTCTTC
CDR3: CSVEDAWGESSYNEQFF
V: TRBV29-1
size: few
D: -
J: TRBJ2-1

DNA: TGTGCCAGCAGCTTAGCGGGGCGTTTGGATACGCAGTATTTT
CDR3: CASSLAGRLDTQYF
V: TRBV7-2
size: -
D: -
J: TRBJ2-3